This T cell receptor beta chain was captured in a study of shared clonotypes between healthy human individuals (dated by TCRdb to the early 2020s). At the level of the whole study: The cohort comprised two women and a few men aged 18 to 49 years. For each donor, CD4 naive and CD4 memory were each run on three plates, CD8 naive on two plates, and CD8 memory on one plate. Each donor's leukapheresis produced roughly between roughly 0.85 and 9.5 billion PBMCs. Blood TCR repertoires of roughly five healthy adults were deeply sequenced to estimate repertoire size and the extent of clonotype sharing between individuals. Different laboratories and diverse techniques were used to prepare libraries and sequence TCR repertoires, to increase sequencing depth and limit assay-specific biases.

Sequences SGHNT (CDR1) and YYREEE (CDR2) are obtained from the germline V gene (reference sequence). The CDR3 spans 14 residues, from the cysteine through the phenylalanine. Of all the DNA, just the CDR3 is kept, 42 bases in frame from base 1. V and J are trimmed by 2 bases and 9 bases, and the gene matches miss 5 bases of the junction. The donors were healthy, HIV-negative adults who had no recently reported acute infections or vaccinations. All donors were Caucasian adults living in Nashville, Tennessee, USA. CD4+ T cells were enriched through magnetic negative selection, after which naive cells were positively selected on CD45RA and the remaining negative fraction served as the memory subset. Blood was obtained by leukapheresis, after which PBMCs were separated by Ficoll-Histopaque density gradient centrifugation and cryopreserved in liquid nitrogen vapor phase. Analytical flow cytometry was used to check the purity and quantity of every magnetically sorted T cell population. Genomic DNA was isolated from each sorted fraction and quantified by UV absorbance on a Nanodrop 2000c.

Using the deep immunoSEQ assay, multiplex PCR amplified TCR CDR3 regions from genomic DNA. Extracted genomic DNA from each cell subset was distributed evenly across all wells of several immunoSEQ 96-well plates, and each plate was treated as a replicate. For sorted subsets, 200 to 250 ng genomic DNA, equal to 30,000 to 35,000 T cell genomes, was loaded into each replicate PCR. Purified libraries were measured with a Qubit 3.0 fluorometer, size-checked on a Bioanalyzer 2100, and measured again with the KAPA Library Quantification kit. Each immunoSEQ 96-well plate was sequenced on its own single-read 150-cycle Illumina NextSeq 550 flow cell. Concerning the study's data processing: The immunoSEQ output contained only junctional sequences without quality scores, so filtering could not match that applied to full-length reads. To assign V/J genes and CDR3, sequences were annotated using PyIR, a Python wrapper for IgBLAST v1.9, with IMGT germline references. Reads were filtered out if the reads had weak V/J assignments (E-value above 1e-6), no CDR3, stop codons, out-of-frame junctions, or ambiguous translated residues. A V3J clonotype was defined by an identical inferred V gene, J gene, and CDR3 amino acid sequence. Percentage overlap between repertoires was computed as shared unique clonotypes divided by the size of the smaller repertoire. Repertoire richness was assessed with RTK rarefaction, the Chao1 estimator, and Recon v2.1 estimates of unobserved clonotypes. Generation probabilities were computed with OLGA for all TCRbeta clonotypes obtained by the gDNA method from several donors. The table comes from immuneACCESS by way of TCRdb, which keeps in-frame sequences with V and J called. Part of the clones is missing from these tables; in studies checked, under half for an unresolved V gene and the rest for unknown reasons. The D gene and trimming were derived from the DNA, and the V and J assignments and clone size from that table. The sample table holds 2 million to 2.5 million clones, of which 93% were seen once. The ten largest make up around 0.4% of the sample.

What the study reported, not specific to this receptor: The small number of donors limited the genetic and exposure-history diversity represented. Estimated clonotype richness was generally larger for naive than for memory subsets. Pairwise subsampling indicated that sequencing depth was expected to affect the degree of clonotype sharing among donors. Sampling was restricted to blood, and TCR repertoires in tissues likely differ from the TCR repertoires found in blood. Rarefaction of sorted-subset datasets indicated incomplete sequencing despite the large sequencing depth. Clonotypes shared by all four sorted-subset donors showed higher generation probabilities than non-shared clonotypes. Around 5.4% of naive CD4, around 3.6% of naive CD8, roughly 2.4% of memory CD4, and about 0.4% of memory CD8 clonotypes were shared across a few donors.

A remark on this clone: What antigen it recognizes has not been identified. No much larger clone exists at a distance of one base, and base qualities are not known.

The clonotype originates from a man between 18 and 35 years old in good health. Some clones in this sample may be carry-over from other donors' samples. The V and J segments used are TRBV5-4 and TRBJ1-6; the junction holds 7 bases that match TRBD1. The sample taken for sequencing was naive CD4+ T cells from PBMCs. The cell subset or site label corresponds to: CD45RA+ positively selected. The CDR3 protein is CASSLNRGGSPLHF. The sequence in DNA is TGTGCCAGCAGCTTAAACAGGGGAGGTTCACCCCTCCACTTT.